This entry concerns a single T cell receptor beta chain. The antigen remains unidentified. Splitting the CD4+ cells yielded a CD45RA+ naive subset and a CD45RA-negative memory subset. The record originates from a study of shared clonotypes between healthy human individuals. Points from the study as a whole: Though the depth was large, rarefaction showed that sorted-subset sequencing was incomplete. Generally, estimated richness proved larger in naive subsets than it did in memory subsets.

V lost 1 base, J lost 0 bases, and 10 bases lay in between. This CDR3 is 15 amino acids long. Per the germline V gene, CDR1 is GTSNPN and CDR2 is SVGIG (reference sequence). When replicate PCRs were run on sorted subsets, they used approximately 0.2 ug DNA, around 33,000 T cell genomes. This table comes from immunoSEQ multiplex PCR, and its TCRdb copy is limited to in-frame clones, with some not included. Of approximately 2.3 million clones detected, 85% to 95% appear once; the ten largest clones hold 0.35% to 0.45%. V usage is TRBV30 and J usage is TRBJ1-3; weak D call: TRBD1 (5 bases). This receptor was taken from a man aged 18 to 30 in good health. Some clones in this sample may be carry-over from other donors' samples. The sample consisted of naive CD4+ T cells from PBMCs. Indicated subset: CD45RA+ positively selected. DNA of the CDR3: TGTGCCTGGAGTGCGGACACTCGCTCTGGAAACACCATATATTTT. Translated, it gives CAWSADTRSGNTIYF. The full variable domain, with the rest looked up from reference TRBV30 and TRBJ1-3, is SQTIHQWPATLVQPVGSPLSLECTVEGTSNPNLYWYRQAAGRGLQLLFYSVGIGQISSEVPQNLSASRPQDRQFILSSKKLLLSDSGFYLCAWSADTRSGNTIYFGEGSWLTVV.